A selection of T cell receptor beta chains follows, all from one sample in a study of cytomegalovirus exposure and HLA in healthy donors. Sequencing was performed with immunoSEQ multiplex PCR; in TCRdb, only in-frame clones are kept and a portion is missing. The data hold some 180,000 clones, with around 80% observed a single time. Sequencing was carried out using PBMCs. The receptors stem from a young woman in good health and CMV-seronegative. CDR3s include the opening cysteine and the closing phenylalanine or tryptophan. The D gene is left open where the match is weak. Rows give clone size only sometimes, using once, few, many, or a class for an expanded clone.

size	D	V	J	CDR3	DNA
few	TRBD1	TRBV4-2	TRBJ2-7	CASSQAADRVSYEQYF	TGTGCCAGCAGCCAAGCTGCGGACAGGGTCTCCTACGAGCAGTACTTC
.	.	TRBV10-3	TRBJ1-1	CAISENRRERDTEAFF	TGTGCCATCAGTGAGAACAGGAGGGAGAGGGACACTGAAGCTTTCTTT
few	.	TRBV13	TRBJ2-3	CASSLEGGTDTQYF	TGTGCCAGCAGCTTAGAGGGGGGGACAGATACGCAGTATTTT
once	TRBD1	TRBV9	TRBJ1-5	CASSPGGGDQPQHF	TGTGCCAGCAGTCCAGGGGGTGGAGACCAGCCCCAGCATTTT
.	TRBD2	TRBV2	TRBJ2-4	CATHSGGANIQYF	TGTGCCACCCATAGCGGGGGGGCAAACATTCAGTACTTC
.	TRBD1	TRBV6-1	TRBJ1-2	CASSPGQSRPRTF	TGTGCCAGCAGTCCGGGACAGAGCCGCCCGAGGACCTTC
once	.	TRBV18	TRBJ1-3	CASSPSGRGTDTIYF	TGTGCCAGCTCACCCTCAGGGAGGGGGACGGACACCATATATTTT
.	TRBD1	TRBV7-2	TRBJ1-5	CASSFAGTANQPQHF	TGTGCCAGCAGCTTCGCCGGGACAGCTAATCAGCCCCAGCATTTT
.	TRBD2	TRBV6-1	TRBJ2-7	CASRGGGRSSYEQYF	TGTGCCAGCCGCGGGGGGGGAAGGAGCTCCTACGAGCAGTACTTC
.	.	TRBV27	TRBJ1-2	CASSSAGYNGYTF	TGTGCCAGCAGTTCGGCGGGGTATAATGGCTACACCTTC
.	.	TRBV5-6	TRBJ2-7	CASSLARTQIYEQYF	TGTGCCAGCAGCTTGGCACGGACACAAATTTACGAGCAGTACTTC
.	.	TRBV18	TRBJ1-4	CASSPLGSGEKLFF	TGTGCCAGCTCACCATTGGGATCGGGGGAAAAACTGTTTTTT
few	.	TRBV28	TRBJ1-3	CASCVSGNTIYF	TGTGCCAGCTGCGTCTCTGGAAACACCATATATTTT
.	.	TRBV27	TRBJ2-1	CASSPSGTAYNEQFF	TGTGCCAGCAGTCCATCCGGGACTGCTTACAATGAGCAGTTCTTC
.	.	TRBV5-6	TRBJ2-7	CASSFGDNYEQYF	TGTGCCAGCAGCTTTGGGGACAATTACGAGCAGTACTTC
.	TRBD1	TRBV4-1	TRBJ1-2	CASSQDGTGGEGYTF	TGCGCCAGCAGCCAAGATGGGACAGGGGGGGAAGGCTACACCTTC
.	TRBD1	TRBV5-6	TRBJ2-7	CASSRDRVSEQYF	TGTGCCAGCAGCAGGGACAGGGTAAGCGAGCAGTACTTC
.	TRBD1	TRBV25-1	TRBJ1-1	CASSDRGTAGTEAFF	TGTGCCAGCAGTGATCGAGGGACAGCGGGCACTGAAGCTTTCTTT
.	.	TRBV7-9	TRBJ2-1	CASSPGVSSYNEQFF	TGTGCCAGCAGCCCGGGAGTAAGCTCCTACAATGAGCAGTTCTTC
.	TRBD1	TRBV9	TRBJ1-6	CASSALDRANSPLHF	TGTGCCAGCAGCGCCCTCGACAGGGCCAATTCACCCCTCCACTTT
.	.	TRBV11-1	TRBJ1-1	CASSSARGRYTEAFF	TGTGCCAGCAGCTCAGCACGGGGGAGGTACACTGAAGCTTTCTTT
.	TRBD2	TRBV29-1	TRBJ2-1	CSVEREAGNEQFF	TGCAGCGTTGAGCGGGAGGCTGGGAATGAGCAGTTCTTC